A single sample gave rise to the 3 T cell receptor beta chains below, sequenced in a study of T cell changes during pregnancy in multiple sclerosis. Sequencing was performed with immunoSEQ multiplex PCR; in TCRdb, only in-frame clones are kept and a portion is missing. This table holds tens of thousands of clones, about nine tenths found once. Sequences were derived from peripheral blood, sampled in the first trimester of pregnancy. Every receptor here comes from a female donor in good health, enrolled as a control in a pregnancy study.

The rearrangement links TRBV27 to TRBJ1-6; D unclear. Trimming left V 0 bases short and J 4 bases short, with 7 bases between. CDR1 and CDR2 from the germline V gene are MNHEY and SMNVEV (reference sequence). The CDR3 runs to 15 residues. As DNA, the CDR3 is TGTGCCAGCAGTTTATCGGCGACTTATAATTCACCCCTCCACTTT. The encoded protein is CASSLSATYNSPLHF.

The chain couples TRBV7-9 to TRBJ2-1; maybe TRBD1 (6 bases). Between the trimmed V and J ends, which lost 5 bases and 5 bases, there was a span of 16 bases. The CDR3 runs to 15 residues. Germline assignment: CDR1 SEHNR and CDR2 FQNEAQ (reference sequence). The CDR3 region is CASSHGGSLNNEQFF. CDR3 nucleotides: TGTGCCAGCAGCCATGGGGGCTCCCTCAACAATGAGCAGTTCTTC.

V is TRBV2 and J is TRBJ1-6; possibly TRBD1 for D (5 bases). The V end was cut by 6 bases, the J end by 6 bases, with 15 bases between. CDR1 SNHLY and CDR2 FYNNEI come from the germline V gene. The CDR3 sequence is 15 residues long. The CDR3 is CASRAPGTRNSPLHF. CDR3 nucleotide sequence: TGTGCCAGCAGAGCTCCCGGGACTCGTAATTCACCCCTCCACTTT.